The rows below give T cell receptor beta chains drawn from one sample of a study of spatial heterogeneity in lung cancer. TCRdb used MiXCR to reprocess the 5' RACE reads, holding one entry per CDR3 protein. The sample has tens of thousands of distinct CDR3 sequences, around 12% seen once. Material: PBMCs, obtained at surgery. These receptors all come from a male donor with early-stage non-small cell lung cancer. The conserved cysteine and the conserved F or W are not part of the CDR3 here. Clone size, where shown, is once, few, many, or a class for clones that have expanded.

>.|TRBJ2-7|TRBV3-1
ASSQAVSAYEQY
>once|TRBJ2-2|TRBV7-2
ASSLAGSNTGELF
>many|TRBJ1-6|TRBV7-2
ASSSITGGNSPLH
>few|TRBJ1-3|TRBV7-8
ASSLKPAGIGNTIY
>many|TRBJ2-1|TRBV12-3/TRBV12-4
ASRELAGGRNEQF
>.|TRBJ1-5|TRBV6-2/TRBV6-3
ASSPDGFSNQPQH
>.|TRBJ2-3|TRBV5-4
ASSLGDRGTDTQY
>few|TRBJ2-5|TRBV19
ASSAFTSGQETQY
>.|TRBJ2-1|TRBV2
ASSNRGPEQF
>.|TRBJ2-1|TRBV30
AWSVEAARGHNEQF
>few|TRBJ2-3|TRBV18
ASSPSSGTGSTDTQY
>.|TRBJ2-2|TRBV5-1
ASTVQLANTWELF
>many|TRBJ2-7|TRBV9
ASSSLGGGPYEQY
>.|TRBJ1-6|TRBV7-2
ASSPDRASYNSPLH
>few|TRBJ2-7|TRBV7-9
ASSQNSFARTAGEKYEQY
>.|TRBJ2-7|TRBV25-1
ASSEWGSYEQY
>.|TRBJ2-2|TRBV6-6
ASSYSDRTNTGELF
>.|TRBJ2-1|TRBV7-9
ASSLAGGRGHEQF
>few|TRBJ2-2|TRBV24-1
ATMGHTNTGELF
>.|TRBJ2-7|TRBV29-1
SVAGTGSYEQY
>few|TRBJ2-3|TRBV20-1
SASLQGVPDTQY
>.|TRBJ1-6|TRBV7-2
ASTSRRDGYSPLH
>.|TRBJ2-3|TRBV28
ASSYRTGLTDTQY
>few|TRBJ2-3|TRBV7-2
ANTGTGGRDTQY
>few|TRBJ1-1|TRBV12-3/TRBV12-4
ASSLKDPGTEAF
>.|TRBJ1-2|TRBV2
ASSEGVPFDYT
>.|TRBJ1-1|TRBV5-1
ASSWSTGVNTEAF
>many|TRBJ2-7|TRBV18
ASSPASSYEQY
>many|TRBJ1-1|TRBV6-2/TRBV6-3
ASSQAMGQGLNTEAF
>many|TRBJ2-3|TRBV25-1
ASSAQGITDTQY
>.|TRBJ1-1|TRBV9
ASSPSTRTEAF
>few|TRBJ1-2|TRBV29-1
SSGTGGNYGYT
>few|TRBJ2-2|TRBV30
ACQLAGAAGELF
>many|TRBJ2-7|TRBV15
ATRPIAGDSYEQY
>few|TRBJ2-7|TRBV7-2
ASSLEVGFPYEQY
>few|TRBJ1-5|TRBV11-2
ASSNYRESNQPQH
>many|TRBJ2-2|TRBV7-9
ASIPERRPNTGELF
>.|TRBJ2-1|TRBV24-1
ATSEPGTGYKF
>many|TRBJ2-3|TRBV5-1
ASSLVFSGGQVGGDTQY
>few|TRBJ1-2|TRBV14
ASSQESHRSYGYT
>.|TRBJ2-4|TRBV7-8
ASSLGDTEKY
>few|TRBJ2-7|TRBV28
ASSTEGGGSGEQY
>.|TRBJ1-5|TRBV19
ASSMQINQPQH
>few|TRBJ2-1|TRBV6-2/TRBV6-3
ASSGGTSGRRGNEQF
>few|TRBJ2-1|TRBV20-1
SARRRDEQF
>.|TRBJ2-7|TRBV6-2/TRBV6-3
ASSYVYYEQY
>.|TRBJ2-1|TRBV5-1
ASSPGTYNEQF
>many|TRBJ1-2|TRBV12-3/TRBV12-4
ASSRGANYGYT
>.|TRBJ2-5|TRBV11-2
ASSRTSAQETQY
>many|TRBJ2-1|TRBV12-3/TRBV12-4
ASSRLAGRGYNEQF
>.|TRBJ1-2|TRBV14
ASSQDSGFANYGYT
>many|TRBJ2-6|TRBV29-1
SVVVIGANVLT
>few|TRBJ1-1|TRBV18
ASSPPSARSTEAF
>few|TRBJ2-4|TRBV29-1
SVVSAGVAKNIQY
>.|TRBJ2-1|TRBV4-3
ASSQVAGGSYNEQF
>.|TRBJ2-2|TRBV19
ASSMRVGSINTGELF
>many|TRBJ2-3|TRBV5-1
ASSLKRGGTDTQY